This entry lists 22 T cell receptor beta chains sequenced from one sample in a study of blood T cell repertoires in COVID-19. Assay: immunoSEQ multiplex PCR; the TCRdb copy retains only in-frame clones and omits some. The data hold tens of thousands of clones, with approximately 80% observed a single time. Material for sequencing was peripheral blood. The origin of the receptors is a woman aged 80 or over with active or convalescent COVID-19.

The J gene is TRBJ1-6, the V gene TRBV28; D uncertain. Germline CDR1 reads MDHEN; CDR2 reads SYDVKM. The germline V and J ends were trimmed by 1 base and 3 bases, with 10 bases remaining between them. The CDR3 covers 16 residues. CDR3 sequence (DNA): TGTGCCAGCAGTTTATACACCAGTCACTATAATTCACCCCTCCACTTT. Amino acids: CASSLYTSHYNSPLHF.

This clone was counted many times. The V gene is TRBV10-1, the J gene TRBJ2-3; the D gene is possibly TRBD1 (6 bases). Germline V gives CDR1 WNHNN, CDR2 SYGVQD (reference sequence). This CDR3 is built from 13 residues. Trimming removed 5 bases from V and 4 bases from J, with 10 bases in between. CDR3 protein: CASSNGQSDTQYF. CDR3 nucleotide sequence: TGCGCCAGCAGTAACGGACAGTCAGATACGCAGTATTTT.

This chain connects TRBV7-8 to TRBJ1-2, with D hard to call. V gave up 0 bases and J gave up 3 bases, with 8 bases separating them. The CDR3 sequence is 14 residues long. The V gene's germline CDR1 is SGHVS and CDR2 FQNEAQ. CDR3 coding DNA: TGTGCCAGCAGCTTAGCGCAGGACTACTATGGCTACACCTTC. Translation: CASSLAQDYYGYTF.

The V and J genes are TRBV7-2 and TRBJ2-7, with 9 bases fitting TRBD1. Germline V gene data show CDR1 as SGHTA and CDR2 as FQGNSA. This CDR3 is built from 14 residues. Trimming cost V 4 bases and J 3 bases; bases outside gene matches: 4. The CDR3 bases are TGTGCCAGCAGCTCGGGGACAGGGTACTACGAGCAGTACTTC. Amino acid sequence: CASSSGTGYYEQYF.

The chain uses TRBV9 and TRBJ2-1; D perhaps matches TRBD2 (5 bases). Trimming stripped 4 bases from V and 6 bases from J, with 29 bases between. From germline, CDR1 is SGDLS and CDR2 YYNGEE. The CDR3 is 19 residues long. Here the CDR3 reads CASSPSTLGWGTRGNEQFF. The CDR3 DNA reads as TGTGCCAGCAGCCCCAGTACCTTAGGTTGGGGAACTAGAGGCAATGAGCAGTTCTTC.

This clone occurred once. J is TRBJ2-7 and V is TRBV4-2; the match to TRBD2 covers 10 bases. The CDR3 is made up of 17 amino acids. Germline CDR1 LGHNA, CDR2 YNFKEQ. The J segment lost 3 bases and the V segment lost 1 base, leaving 9 bases of the junction unmatched. CDR3 bases: TGTGCCAGCAGCCAAGGGCTAGCGGGAGCACCCTACTACGAGCAGTACTTC. Its protein is CASSQGLAGAPYYEQYF.

The CDR3: CAWSVSVLARTDTQYF. The CDR3 DNA is TGTGCCTGGAGTGTATCTGTGTTGGCCCGCACAGATACGCAGTATTTT. The chain employs TRBV30 and TRBJ2-3; D not resolved. Trimming took off 0 bases at V and 1 base at J, with 14 bases between the two ends. The CDR3 is 16 amino acids. Looked up from germline, CDR1 is GTSNPN and CDR2 is SVGIG (reference sequence). Full variable domain (rest looked up from reference TRBV30 and TRBJ2-3): SQTIHQWPATLVQPVGSPLSLECTVEGTSNPNLYWYRQAAGRGLQLLFYSVGIGQISSEVPQNLSASRPQDRQFILSSKKLLLSDSGFYLCAWSVSVLARTDTQYFGPGTRLTVL.

V and J are TRBV5-6 and TRBJ2-4; D remains unclear. V was trimmed by 4 bases and J by 0 bases, leaving 14 bases between them. The germline V gene encodes CDR1 SGHDT and CDR2 YYEEEE. The CDR3 runs 16 residues. CDR3 loop: CASSRIAALAKNIQYF. The CDR3 coding sequence is TGTGCCAGCAGCAGAATAGCTGCACTAGCCAAAAACATTCAGTACTTC. The whole variable domain, filled in from reference TRBV5-6 and TRBJ2-4, reads DAGVTQSPTHLIKTRGQQVTLRCSPKSGHDTVSWYQQALGQGPQFIFQYYEEEERQRGNFPDRFSGHQFPNYSSELNVNALLLGDSALYLCASSRIAALAKNIQYFGAGTRLSVL.

The chain joins TRBV5-1 to TRBJ2-5; 9 nucleotides agree with TRBD1. CDR3 size: 15 residues. J gave up 5 bases and V 2 bases, and 7 bases lay outside the gene matches. Germline assignment: CDR1 SGHRS and CDR2 YFSETQ. CDR3 nucleotide sequence: TGCGCCAGCAGCTTATCTACAGGGGGCGCGGAGACCCAGTACTTC. Translating gives CASSLSTGGAETQYF.

The chain joins TRBV27 to TRBJ2-7; TRBD1 is a possible D gene (6 bases). The germline V and J ends were trimmed by 6 bases and 4 bases, with 13 bases remaining between them. Looked up from germline, CDR1 is MNHEY and CDR2 is SMNVEV (reference sequence). This CDR3 spans 13 amino acids. CDR3 coding DNA: TGTGCCAGCAGGAGACAGGTTTCTTACGAGCAGTACTTC. This translates into CASRRQVSYEQYF.

The chain couples TRBV20-1 to TRBJ1-2; the D is unclear. This CDR3 is 11 amino acids long. Germline V gene data show CDR1 as DFQATT and CDR2 as SNEGSKA (reference sequence). The CDR3 DNA sequence: TGCGGACTGGTTTTTAACTATGGCTACACCTTC. This encodes CGLVFNYGYTF.

This chain joins TRBV5-6 and TRBJ1-2; D perhaps matches TRBD1 (6 bases). Germline loops: CDR1 SGHDT, CDR2 YYEEEE. This CDR3 is built from 14 residues. Trimming left V 3 bases short and J 0 bases short, with 9 bases between. The CDR3: CASSYGQTNYGYTF. CDR3 sequence (DNA): TGTGCCAGCAGCTACGGACAGACTAACTATGGCTACACCTTC. The full variable domain, rest sourced from reference TRBV5-6 and TRBJ1-2, is DAGVTQSPTHLIKTRGQQVTLRCSPKSGHDTVSWYQQALGQGPQFIFQYYEEEERQRGNFPDRFSGHQFPNYSSELNVNALLLGDSALYLCASSYGQTNYGYTFGSGTRLTVV.

V is TRBV24-1 and J is TRBJ2-1, with 7 bases fitting TRBD1. CDR3 length: 16 amino acids. V was pared by 4 bases and J by 5 bases, with 10 bases of the junction left unmatched. CDR1 and CDR2 from the germline V gene are KGHDR and SFDVKD. The CDR3 sequence is CATSDRTGPMHNEQFF. CDR3 sequence (DNA): TGTGCCACCAGTGACAGGACAGGACCCATGCACAATGAGCAGTTCTTC.

This clone was seen a handful of times. J is TRBJ2-1 and V is TRBV9; TRBD2 aligns across 13 bases. CDR1 and CDR2 (germline): SGDLS, YYNGEE. The CDR3 is made up of 17 amino acids. After removal of 0 bases from V and 5 bases from J, the junction contained 5 bases not matched to a gene. The CDR3, as DNA: TGTGCCAGCAGCGTAGCCTTACTAGCGGGAGGGGACAATGAGCAGTTCTTC. Amino acids: CASSVALLAGGDNEQFF.

This clone has a single count. This sequence joins TRBV29-1 and TRBJ1-1; D call uncertain. The ends were cut back, 4 bases at V and 4 bases at J, with 16 bases in the middle. The CDR3 covers 14 residues. Germline assignment: CDR1 SQVTM and CDR2 ANQGSEA. The CDR3 region is CSVALGVVGTEAFF. CDR3 sequence (DNA): TGCAGCGTTGCCCTTGGAGTCGTGGGCACTGAAGCTTTCTTT.

The chain has TRBV15 and TRBJ2-7; D gene ambiguous. The CDR3 is made up of 13 amino acids. Germline lookup yields CDR1 LNHNV and CDR2 YYDKDF (reference sequence). The ends were cut back, 0 bases at V and 4 bases at J, with 7 bases in the middle. In nucleotides, the CDR3 is TGTGCCACCAGCAGAGATGTACAGTACGAGCAGTACTTC. This encodes CATSRDVQYEQYF.

Here the CDR3 reads CASSQEGTSAGYNEQFF. In DNA form, the CDR3 reads TGTGCCAGCAGCCAAGAAGGGACTAGCGCGGGGTACAATGAGCAGTTCTTC. This chain connects TRBV3-1 (or the pseudogene TRBV3-2) to TRBJ2-1, with 10 bases that match TRBD2. Germline loops: CDR1 LGHDT, CDR2 YNNKEL (reference sequence). The CDR3 length is 17 residues. The V gene end was trimmed by 0 bases and the J gene end by 4 bases; junction bases not matched to a gene: 6.

This clone showed up just once. The chain links TRBV15 to TRBJ1-2, with TRBD1 matching over 9 bases. The CDR3 is made up of 15 amino acids. Germline V gene lookup returns CDR1 LNHNV and CDR2 YYDKDF (reference sequence). V dropped 0 bases and J dropped 6; count of bases not matched to a gene: 5. CDR3 loop: CATSRETGGIDGYTF. The DNA for the CDR3 is TGTGCCACCAGCAGAGAGACAGGGGGAATTGATGGCTACACCTTC.

The chain combines TRBV30 with TRBJ1-2; 11 nucleotides agree with TRBD1. This CDR3 spans 14 amino acids. V shed 4 bases, J shed 7 bases, and the junction held 8 bases outside the gene matches. In germline, CDR1 is GTSNPN, CDR2 SVGIG (reference sequence). The DNA of the CDR3 is TGTGCCTGGACCCGGACAGGGGGCTTGGTTGGCTACACCTTC. This codes for CAWTRTGGLVGYTF.

The chain joins TRBV6-5 to TRBJ2-5; 12 nucleotides agree with TRBD2. The CDR3 sequence is 14 residues long. Per germline, CDR1 MNHEY and CDR2 SVGAGI. The CDR3 DNA reads TGTTGGACTAGCGGGACCCGGCAGCAAGAGACCCAGTACTTC. This encodes CWTSGTRQQETQYF.

J is TRBJ2-5 and V is TRBV7-2; D unresolved. Per the germline V gene, CDR1 is SGHTA and CDR2 is FQGNSA. The V end lost 2 bases, the J end lost 5 bases, and 9 bases lay between the germline ends. The CDR3 consists of 13 residues. In DNA, the CDR3 is TGTGCCAGCAGCTTACTTCGTTTTGAGACCCAGTACTTC. Residues: CASSLLRFETQYF.

This clone was recorded once. The chain carries TRBV28 and TRBJ2-4; 8 nucleotides align to TRBD2. Germline V gives CDR1 MDHEN, CDR2 SYDVKM. There are 15 residues in the CDR3. Germline trimming cut 6 bases from V and 2 bases from J; bases unmatched to any gene: 6. The CDR3 nucleotides read TGTGCCAGCAGACAAGCGGGGGTGACCAAAAACATTCAGTACTTC. Translated: CASRQAGVTKNIQYF.